A single TCR beta chain is shown here with its context. Germline V CDR1 and CDR2: SGHRS, YFSETQ. The CDR3 totals 16 residues. With 0 bases clipped from V and 5 bases from J, the junction kept 4 bases outside the gene matches. This specimen belongs to a study of blood T cell repertoires in COVID-19. In the authors' workflow: It was from reference gene primer amplification that nucleated cell counts were estimated. Only in-frame clones appear in the TCRdb table, and some are missing; sequencing was by immunoSEQ multiplex PCR. The V and J calls and clone size are taken from that table; D and trimming were inferred from the DNA. The repertoire holds around 150,000 clones, with around 84% as singletons.

Sequencing was done on a sample of peripheral blood. V and J are TRBV5-1 and TRBJ2-3; TRBD1 agrees at 12 bases. The receptor's source is a woman aged 45-65 years in a cohort sampled during active or convalescent COVID-19. CDR3 sequence (DNA): TGCGCCAGCAGCTTGGTGGGACAGGGGGCGGTAGATACGCAGTATTTT. Encoded protein: CASSLVGQGAVDTQYF.